This T cell receptor beta chain was identified during a study of blood T cell repertoires in COVID-19. Study-level information: Whether acute or convalescent, the COVID-19 samples came from the United States, Italy and Spain. The analysed material was cDNA or gDNA that came from T cells, B-cell-depleted T cells, or PBMCs.

This CDR3 has 17 residues. Germline assignment: CDR1 MNHEY and CDR2 SMNVEV (reference sequence). Trimming left V 6 bases short and J 3 bases short, with 20 bases between. Original processing methods: Reference gene primer amplification gave estimated nucleated cell counts. Using immunoSEQ multiplex PCR, the repertoire was profiled, and TCRdb retains in-frame clones only, with some absent. Clonal size and the V and J genes are those of that table, whereas D and trimming came from the DNA. Among more than 250,000 clones listed, about nine tenths were seen once. Sequencing used peripheral blood. This sequence was found in a man aged 50-59 years with active or convalescent COVID-19. The chain links TRBV27 to TRBJ1-4; no clear D gene. The CDR3 DNA reads as TGTGCCAGCAGCCTGCCCAGTGGGCTCGTAGCTAATGAAAAACTGTTTTTT. Encoded protein: CASSLPSGLVANEKLFF.